Listed below are T cell receptor beta chains from one sample, sequenced in a study of blood T cell repertoires in COVID-19. The assay was immunoSEQ multiplex PCR, and TCRdb's table has in-frame clones only and misses some. The repertoire consists of fewer than 450,000 clones, with about 87% occurring once and the leading ten covering around 13%. The sequencing input was peripheral blood. These receptors all stem from a woman between 50 and 59 years old with COVID-19, enrolled during active disease. Both conserved end residues are part of each CDR3. Each record gives: J gene, V gene, clone size, D gene, CDR3 protein, CDR3 DNA. A D gene is named only where the DNA matches it firmly. Clone size is not always given. Where it is, it says once, few, many or a class for expanded clones.

TRBJ2-6 | TRBV6-1 | . | . | CASSVSGFNSGANVLTF | TGTGCCAGCAGTGTATCAGGGTTTAACTCTGGGGCCAACGTCCTGACTTTC
TRBJ2-2 | TRBV2 | . | TRBD1 | CASGPVGQGASGELFF | TGTGCCAGCGGCCCAGTGGGACAGGGGGCTTCCGGGGAGCTGTTTTTT
TRBJ2-5 | TRBV7-9 | . | TRBD2 | CASFPVPGLAGVYQETQYF | TGTGCCAGCTTTCCCGTACCGGGACTAGCGGGGGTGTACCAAGAGACCCAGTACTTC
TRBJ1-2 | TRBV10-3 | once | . | CAISESGAESYGYTF | TGTGCCATCAGTGAGTCTGGGGCGGAAAGCTATGGCTACACCTTC
TRBJ1-1 | TRBV25-1 | . | TRBD1 | CASSEYGGTDEAFF | TGTGCCAGCAGTGAATATGGGGGGACAGATGAAGCTTTCTTT
TRBJ2-6 | TRBV5-6 | . | TRBD1 | CASSERGLGANVLTF | TGTGCCAGCAGCGAAAGGGGGCTTGGGGCCAACGTCCTGACTTTC
TRBJ1-6 | TRBV6-6 | few | . | CASSGTFNSPLHF | TGTGCCAGCAGTGGGACTTTTAATTCACCCCTCCACTTT
TRBJ2-7 | TRBV11-2 | . | TRBD1 | CASSHPGQLYEQYF | TGTGCCAGCAGCCATCCGGGACAGCTCTACGAGCAGTACTTC
TRBJ1-1 | TRBV14 | few | . | CASSAGRAVGTEAFF | TGTGCCAGCAGCGCAGGGAGGGCAGTTGGGACTGAAGCTTTCTTT
TRBJ2-3 | TRBV19 | . | TRBD2 | CATNRGGGGDTQYF | TGTGCCACTAATAGGGGCGGGGGGGGAGATACGCAGTATTTT
TRBJ1-1 | TRBV28 | . | TRBD1 | CASSGQGGSTEAFF | TGTGCCAGCAGTGGACAGGGGGGGAGCACTGAAGCTTTCTTT
TRBJ2-3 | TRBV6-5 | . | . | CASRSGTGTTDTQYF | TGTGCCAGCAGATCCGGGACTGGGACCACAGATACGCAGTATTTT
TRBJ2-7 | TRBV11-2 | . | . | CASSPEVSAYEQYF | TGTGCCAGCAGCCCCGAGGTCTCCGCGTACGAGCAGTACTTC
TRBJ1-4 | TRBV4-2 | . | . | CASSQGREFKEKLFF | TGTGCCAGCAGCCAAGGGCGGGAGTTTAAGGAAAAACTGTTTTTT
TRBJ1-1 | TRBV4-1 | once | . | CASSQDHRRTEAFF | TGCGCCAGCAGCCAAGATCACCGGAGGACTGAAGCTTTCTTT
TRBJ2-3 | TRBV12-3/TRBV12-4 | . | . | CASRGGTQYF | TGTGCCAGCAGGGGGGGTACGCAGTATTTT
TRBJ1-2 | TRBV11-2 | once | . | CASSLGVRHYTF | TGTGCCAGCAGCTTAGGGGTCAGACACTACACCTTC
TRBJ2-7 | TRBV12-3/TRBV12-4 | . | . | CASSPGTNGGQYF | TGTGCCAGCAGTCCTGGGACAAACGGTGGGCAGTACTTC
TRBJ1-1 | TRBV7-9 | . | TRBD1 | CASSGTGVTEAFF | TGTGCCAGCTCCGGGACAGGGGTCACTGAAGCTTTCTTT
TRBJ1-5 | TRBV4-1 | . | . | CASSQAERGDQPQHF | TGCGCCAGCAGCCAAGCGGAAAGGGGTGATCAGCCCCAGCATTTT
TRBJ1-1 | TRBV12-5 | . | TRBD1 | CASGLFTGGSTEAFF | TGTGCTAGTGGTTTGTTTACAGGGGGTAGCACTGAAGCTTTCTTT
TRBJ1-1 | TRBV4-1 | . | TRBD1 | CASSQGTGGGTEAFF | TGCGCCAGCAGCCAGGGGACAGGGGGAGGCACTGAAGCTTTCTTT
TRBJ1-1 | TRBV7-9 | . | . | CASSPPFGETEAFF | TGTGCCAGCAGCCCACCCTTCGGGGAGACTGAAGCTTTCTTT
TRBJ2-3 | TRBV27 | . | . | CASSLYPKTGDTQYF | TGTGCCAGCAGTTTATATCCTAAAACAGGGGATACGCAGTATTTT
TRBJ2-6 | TRBV30 | . | . | CAWTRPGHSSGANVLTF | TGTGCCTGGACGCGACCGGGACACAGCTCTGGGGCCAACGTCCTGACTTTC
TRBJ2-2 | TRBV19 | . | . | CASSIAQGPGELFF | TGTGCCAGTAGCATTGCACAGGGACCCGGGGAGCTGTTTTTT
TRBJ1-4 | TRBV7-6 | . | TRBD1 | CASSPAGQTLNEKLFF | TGTGCCAGCAGCCCCGCGGGACAGACTCTTAATGAAAAACTGTTTTTT
TRBJ1-2 | TRBV9 | . | . | CASSARGYDYGYTF | TGTGCCAGCAGCGCTAGGGGTTACGACTATGGCTACACCTTC
TRBJ1-4 | TRBV11-2 | . | . | CASSLGRLNEKLFF | TGTGCCAGCAGCTTAGGCAGACTCAATGAAAAACTGTTTTTT
TRBJ2-4 | TRBV11-2 | . | . | CASSSQSARIKNIQYF | TGTGCCAGCAGCTCCCAGTCGGCCAGGATTAAAAACATTCAGTACTTC
TRBJ1-3 | TRBV6-5 | . | TRBD1 | CASRIDRGYGNTIYF | TGTGCCAGCAGGATCGACAGGGGCTATGGAAACACCATATATTTT
TRBJ1-6 | TRBV5-6 | . | TRBD1 | CASSRTGAGYNSPLHF | TGTGCCAGCAGCCGAACAGGGGCAGGATATAATTCACCCCTCCACTTT
TRBJ2-1 | TRBV2 | once | TRBD2 | CASSPTSGGANEQFF | TGTGCCAGCAGTCCGACTAGCGGGGGGGCTAATGAGCAGTTCTTC
TRBJ1-5 | TRBV4-1 | few | . | CASSQDLQGNQPQHF | TGCGCCAGCAGCCAAGATCTTCAGGGCAATCAGCCCCAGCATTTT
TRBJ2-7 | TRBV6-5 | few | TRBD1 | CASTRGTGASYEQYF | TGTGCCAGCACCAGGGGGACAGGGGCGTCCTACGAGCAGTACTTC
TRBJ2-4 | TRBV9 | . | TRBD1 | CASSARQGGIIQYF | TGTGCCAGCAGCGCCCGACAGGGGGGAATCATTCAGTACTTC
TRBJ1-1 | TRBV10-3 | . | TRBD1 | CAISETGAPRTEAFF | TGTGCCATCAGTGAGACAGGGGCCCCGAGGACTGAAGCTTTCTTT
TRBJ2-2 | TRBV24-1 | . | . | CATSQRSNTGELFF | TGTGCCACCAGTCAGCGATCGAACACCGGGGAGCTGTTTTTT
TRBJ1-2 | TRBV10-3 | . | . | CATSGAYGDYGYTF | TGTGCCACCTCAGGGGCCTATGGGGACTATGGCTACACCTTC
TRBJ1-2 | TRBV12-3/TRBV12-4 | . | . | CASSSVGGYGYTF | TGTGCCAGCAGTTCGGTAGGCGGCTATGGCTACACCTTC
TRBJ1-3 | TRBV30 | . | TRBD1 | CACNRGPRENTIYF | TGTGCCTGCAACAGGGGGCCGCGCGAAAACACCATATATTTT
TRBJ1-1 | TRBV15 | . | . | CATSRRGGTEAFF | TGTGCCACCAGCAGAAGGGGGGGCACTGAAGCTTTCTTT
TRBJ2-1 | TRBV7-8 | . | . | CASSLGGGGRDEQFF | TGTGCCAGCAGCTTAGGAGGGGGGGGGCGGGATGAGCAGTTCTTC
TRBJ1-2 | TRBV19 | . | . | CASSIEGAAYYGYTF | TGTGCCAGTAGTATAGAAGGGGCCGCATACTATGGCTACACCTTC
TRBJ1-3 | TRBV6-5 | . | . | CASKAGDSGNTIYF | TGTGCCAGCAAGGCGGGTGACTCTGGAAACACCATATATTTT
TRBJ1-5 | TRBV19 | . | . | CASSIEQGRNQPQHF | TGTGCCAGTAGTATAGAACAGGGTCGGAATCAGCCCCAGCATTTT
TRBJ1-5 | TRBV24-1 | . | . | CATMSEGPNQPQHF | TGTGCCACCATGAGTGAGGGCCCGAATCAGCCCCAGCATTTT
TRBJ1-6 | TRBV27 | once | . | CASSFALQGMDSPLHF | TGTGCCAGCAGTTTCGCACTTCAGGGCATGGATTCACCCCTCCACTTT
TRBJ1-6 | TRBV9 | . | TRBD1 | CASSWDRESSPLHF | TGTGCCAGCAGCTGGGACAGGGAAAGTTCACCCCTCCACTTT
TRBJ1-4 | TRBV19 | few | . | CATRGQTNEKLFF | TGTGCCACCCGTGGACAGACGAATGAAAAACTGTTTTTT
TRBJ2-3 | TRBV5-1 | . | TRBD2 | CASSLGGGADTQYF | TGCGCCAGCAGCTTGGGCGGGGGGGCCGATACGCAGTATTTT
TRBJ1-1 | TRBV2 | . | . | CASIRRSPNTEAFF | TGTGCCAGCATTCGCAGGTCGCCGAACACTGAAGCTTTCTTT
TRBJ2-1 | TRBV3-1/TRBV3-2 | few | . | CASSQGSSNEQFF | TGTGCCAGCAGCCAAGGCAGTTCAAATGAGCAGTTCTTC
TRBJ2-2 | TRBV24-1 | . | . | CATPGGGRELFF | TGTGCCACTCCCGGAGGGGGCCGGGAGCTGTTTTTT
TRBJ1-1 | TRBV15 | . | . | CATSRVGGPSVRGTEAFF | TGTGCCACCAGCAGAGTGGGGGGGCCCTCCGTGCGAGGGACTGAAGCTTTCTTT
TRBJ1-1 | TRBV11-2 | . | TRBD1 | CASSLDRGKFEAFF | TGTGCCAGCAGCTTAGACAGGGGGAAGTTTGAAGCTTTCTTT
TRBJ2-3 | TRBV5-1 | . | . | CASSLEGLRGSTDTQYF | TGCGCCAGCAGCTTGGAAGGTCTCAGGGGAAGCACAGATACGCAGTATTTT
TRBJ1-2 | TRBV6-5 | . | . | CASSPGSQPGYTF | TGTGCCAGCAGTCCCGGTAGCCAGCCTGGCTACACCTTC
TRBJ1-1 | TRBV5-1 | . | . | CASSERATPNTEAFF | TGCGCCAGCAGCGAGAGGGCAACTCCCAACACTGAAGCTTTCTTT